This passage covers 29 T cell receptor beta chains from one sample sequenced in a study of tumor-infiltrating lymphocytes in primary liver carcinoma. Taking roughly 20-34 mg of unsorted bulk tissue, the authors co-extracted RNA and DNA. The input was approximately 500 ng total RNA; TCR beta cDNA was made from it with a constant-region primer. Three nested multiplex PCR rounds, a slightly modified ARM-PCR method, built the TCR beta libraries. It was with TRBV1-TRBV30 forward primers and a C-beta reverse primer that the first two PCR rounds were run, at around 10 cycles each. TCRdb redid the calling of the multiplex PCR reads with MiXCR, one entry per CDR3 protein. The table shows 55,000 to 65,000 distinct CDR3 sequences, with about three quarters occurring only once. The sample comprised liver tumor tissue from sampling region 2. The sample's subset: tumor region T2, inferior pole. These receptor sequences come from a middle-aged man with primary liver carcinoma and hepatitis B virus infection.

As concerns this clonotype: A much larger clone is a single base away; this may be a read error. The chain recombines TRBV14 with TRBJ1-6, with D perhaps matching TRBD1 (6 bases). CDR1 and CDR2 from the germline V gene are SGHDN and FVKESK. Trimming took 4 bases from V and 6 from J, leaving 25 bases between them. CDR3 size: 19 residues. CDR3 nucleotides: TGTGCCAGCAGCCCGCGGCCATTTGGGACAAGGACCGGTAATTCACCCCTCCACTTT. Translating it yields CASSPRPFGTRTGNSPLHF.

This clonotype is classed as medium-sized (0.01 to 0.1%). V gene TRBV30 combines with J gene TRBJ2-7; 7 bases are shared with TRBD2. The length of the CDR3 is 15 residues. CDR1 and CDR2 from the germline V gene are GTSNPN and SVGIG (reference sequence). J gave up 3 bases and V 0 bases, and 8 bases lay outside the gene matches. The CDR3 reads CAWSVGGSSVYEQYF. CDR3 coding DNA: TGTGCCTGGAGTGTCGGCGGGAGCTCGGTCTACGAGCAGTACTTC.

For this clonotype: Just one base apart from a much larger clone, this may be a read error. V usage is TRBV28 and J usage is TRBJ1-5; 8 bases map to TRBD1. The J call may be incorrect, as the DNA end agrees better with TRBJ2-3. The germline V gene has CDR1 MDHEN and CDR2 SYDVKM. The CDR3 is made up of 15 amino acids. CDR3 region: CASSQGARINQPQYF. Written as DNA, the CDR3 is TGTGCCAGCAGTCAGGGGGCGCGTATCAATCAGCCCCAGTATTTT.

This clonotype was seen at least ten times. V gene TRBV30 combines with J gene TRBJ2-3, with 15 bases matching TRBD2. This CDR3 spans 15 amino acids. Germline V CDR1 and CDR2: GTSNPN, SVGIG (reference sequence). V trimming: 4 bases; J trimming: 6 bases; junction bases outside the gene matches: 5. CDR3 residues: CAWTPGLAGGDTQYF. CDR3 bases: TGTGCCTGGACCCCGGGACTAGCGGGAGGCGATACGCAGTATTTT.

This clonotype was seen a single time. The conserved final phenylalanine or tryptophan is absent from the CDR3, which likely points to a read error. This rearrangement joins TRBV11-2 to TRBJ2-1; TRBD2 agrees at 10 bases. CDR1 is SGHAT, CDR2 FQNNGV, per germline. The length of the CDR3 is 16 residues. The CDR3, as DNA: TGCGCCAGCAGCTTAGAGCTCCTAGCGGGAGTGAATGAGCAGTTCGTC. Protein: CASSLELLAGVNEQFV.

About this clonotype: It may be a read error: a sequence one base away is much more abundant. The rearrangement uses TRBV29-1 and TRBJ1-1, with unresolved D. Trimming left V 6 bases short and J 3 bases short, with 5 bases between. The CDR3 totals 10 residues. Looked up from germline, CDR1 is SQVTM and CDR2 is ANQGSEA. The CDR3 protein is CSVPDTEAFF. The DNA of the CDR3 is TGCAGCGTACCTGACACTGAAGCTTTCTTT.

Comments on this clonotype: This CDR3 fails to terminate in the conserved phenylalanine or tryptophan, so it likely reflects a read error. The V call is TRBV11-2, the J call TRBJ2-3; 11 bases are shared with TRBD2. From germline, CDR1 is SGHAT and CDR2 FQNNGV. The CDR3 sequence is 15 residues long. The CDR3 region is CASSTGTSGTDMQYL. The CDR3 nucleotides are TGTGCCAGTAGCACCGGGACTAGCGGCACAGATATGCAGTATCTT.

As concerns this clonotype: Relative to the germline gene, one junction end is altered; a read error may explain this. This rearrangement joins TRBV11-2 to TRBJ2-5; 7 bases fit TRBD1. CDR3 length: 16 amino acids. Germline assignment: CDR1 SGHAT and CDR2 FQNNGV. The DNA for the CDR3 is TGTGCCAGCAGTCAAACTCCTGGCAGGGGGAATGAGACTCAGTACTTC. This codes for CASSQTPGRGNETQYF.

The V gene is TRBV6-1, the J gene TRBJ2-2, with 9 bases that match TRBD1. This CDR3 has 17 residues. Germline V lookup: CDR1 MNHNS, CDR2 SASEGT. After removal of 6 bases from V and 16 bases from J, the junction contained 24 bases not matched to a gene. DNA for the CDR3: TGTGCCAGCAGAGGAATACAGGGGGCTTTGGACACCGGGGACCAGTTTTTT. Its protein is CASRGIQGALDTGDQFF.

On this clonotype: At one boundary the junction diverges from the germline segment, which might be a read error. The V gene is TRBV29-1, the J gene TRBJ1-1; TRBD1 matches 7 bases. Germline values: CDR1 SQVTM, CDR2 ANQGSEA. The CDR3 runs 14 residues. The CDR3 here is CSVVQGGLSTVAFF. In nucleotides, the CDR3 is TGCAGTGTTGTCCAGGGGGGACTAAGCACTGTAGCTTTCTTT.

Concerning this clonotype: Since a much larger clone is just one base distant, this may be a read error. The chain joins TRBV7-9 to TRBJ1-2; D unclear. The CDR3 sequence is 11 residues long. Trimming took off 4 bases at V and 11 bases at J, with 11 bases between the two ends. Germline V lookup: CDR1 SEHNR, CDR2 FQNEAQ (reference sequence). The CDR3 loop is CASSSAWFYTF. The DNA for the CDR3 is TGTGCCAGCAGCTCCGCCTGGTTTTACACCTTC.

This clonotype was found a few times. The chain couples TRBV4-3 to TRBJ1-5; weak D call: TRBD1 (6 bases). The CDR3 consists of 15 residues. V was shortened by 0 bases and J by 8 bases, with 14 bases between the two germline ends. Germline CDR1 reads LGHNA; CDR2 reads YSLEER. CDR3 nucleotide sequence: TGCGCCAGCAGCCAAGATCAGGGAGGGGGAAAGCCCCAGCATTTT. It encodes CASSQDQGGGKPQHF.

Only a few counts were recorded for this clonotype. A much larger clone lies one base from this, so it may be a read error. V is TRBV11-2 and J is TRBJ2-6, with no clear D. The germline gives CDR1 SGHAT, CDR2 FQNNGV. CDR3 size: 14 residues. The CDR3 sequence is CASSLEDWANVMTF. CDR3 DNA sequence: TGTGCCAGCAGCTTAGAGGATTGGGCCAACGTCATGACTTTC.

This clonotype has just one count. V gene TRBV28 combines with J gene TRBJ2-7, with D perhaps TRBD1 (5 bases). Germline V gene data show CDR1 as MDHEN and CDR2 as SYDVKM. There are 13 residues in the CDR3. V lost 2 bases, J lost 5 bases, and 10 bases lay in between. The CDR3 region has the DNA TGTGCCAGCAGTTTAATACAGGCTGACGAGCAGTACTTC. Translation gives CASSLIQADEQYF. Full variable domain (rest looked up from reference TRBV28 and TRBJ2-7): DVKVTQSSRYLVKRTGEKVFLECVQDMDHENMFWYRQDPGLGLRLIYFSYDVKMKEKGDIPEGYSVSREKKERFSLILESASTNQTSMYLCASSLIQADEQYFGPGTRLTVT.

The V and J genes are TRBV12-3 or TRBV12-4 and TRBJ2-1; D is unclear. The CDR3 is made up of 15 amino acids. Trimming removed 6 bases at V and 0 bases at J, with 12 bases between. CDR3 protein: CASSHGDGSYNEQFF. The CDR3 DNA follows: TGTGCCAGCAGCCACGGAGATGGCTCCTACAATGAGCAGTTCTTC.

Concerning this clonotype: No conserved phenylalanine or tryptophan ends this CDR3, so it is likely a read error. This chain uses TRBV4-2 with TRBJ2-7; 10 bases line up with TRBD1. The J segment lost 5 bases and the V segment lost 4 bases, leaving 8 bases of the junction unmatched. Germline lookup yields CDR1 LGHNA and CDR2 YNFKEQ. CDR3 size: 15 residues. The CDR3 here is CASSPWDRGGHEQYI. The CDR3 nucleotides read TGTGCCAGCAGCCCCTGGGACAGGGGAGGCCACGAGCAGTACATC.

On this clonotype: The junction does not match germline at one end; this may be a read error. The chain combines TRBV7-8 with TRBJ2-5, with 11 bases fitting TRBD1. Per the germline V gene, CDR1 is SGHVS and CDR2 is FQNEAQ. The CDR3 is 14 residues long. CDR3 protein: CASSRDRGIETKYF. The CDR3, as DNA: TGTGCCAGCAGCAGGGACAGGGGGATTGAGACCAAGTATTTC.

The chain recombines TRBV4-1 with TRBJ2-7; the D is unclear. V lost 2 bases and J lost 9, with 17 bases in between. CDR3 length: 14 residues. Germline V gene data show CDR1 as MGHRA and CDR2 as YSYEKL. CDR3 in DNA: TGCGCCAGCAGCCAAATACAGAGTAAGGGCGGGCAGTACTTC. Amino acid sequence: CASSQIQSKGGQYF.

The gene calls are TRBV4-1 and TRBJ2-1, with unresolved D. Germline assignment: CDR1 MGHRA and CDR2 YSYEKL. This CDR3 is 15 amino acids long. V lost 4 bases to trimming and J lost 8 bases, with 18 bases between them. The CDR3 DNA reads as TGCGCCAGCAGCCTGCTCTGTAACAACAACGATGAGCAGTTCTTC. As protein: CASSLLCNNNDEQFF.

This clonotype has only one observation. Germline and junction disagree at one end, which may indicate a read error. The gene calls are TRBV4-1 and TRBJ1-6; perhaps TRBD1 as D (6 bases). Germline V lookup: CDR1 MGHRA, CDR2 YSYEKL. This CDR3 is 15 amino acids long. The chain's CDR3 is CASSHHLQGGFTLHF. Here the CDR3 DNA reads TGCGCCAGCAGCCACCACCTACAGGGCGGATTCACCCTCCACTTC.

About this clonotype itself: The junction and the germline gene differ at one end; a read error may be behind it. The chain links TRBV28 to TRBJ1-4; tentatively, D is TRBD1 (6 bases). The CDR3 runs 16 residues. Per the germline V gene, CDR1 is MDHEN and CDR2 is SYDVKM. CDR3 DNA sequence: TGTGCCTGCAGTTTGGACAGAACCGCAACTAATGGAAAACTGTTTTTT. It specifies CACSLDRTATNGKLFF. Full variable domain (missing parts from reference TRBV28 and TRBJ1-4): DVKVTQSSRYLVKRTGEKVFLECVQDMDHENMFWYRQDPGLGLRLIYFSYDVKMKEKGDIPEGYSVSREKKERFSLILESASTNQTSMYLCACSLDRTATNGKLFFGSGTQLSVL.

This clonotype is labeled medium-sized (0.01 to 0.1%). The chain employs TRBV12-3 or TRBV12-4 and TRBJ2-3; 11 nucleotides agree with TRBD2. The CDR3 is 16 residues long. After removal of 5 bases from V and 2 bases from J, the junction contained 6 bases not matched to a gene. The CDR3: CASSPGTSGITDTQYF. CDR3 DNA sequence: TGTGCCAGCAGTCCGGGGACTAGCGGTATCACAGATACGCAGTATTTT.

The chain uses TRBV2 and TRBJ2-7, with 11 bases identical to TRBD1. Germline V gives CDR1 SNHLY, CDR2 FYNNEI. The junction had 14 bases not matched to a gene; V was cut back by 6 bases and J by 1 base. This CDR3 region has 18 residues. As DNA, the CDR3 is TGTGCCAGCAGACCGTACCCGGGACAGGGGGAAAATTCCTACGAGCAGTACTTC. This encodes CASRPYPGQGENSYEQYF. Using reference TRBV2 and TRBJ2-7 for the parts outside the CDR3, the full variable domain is EPEVTQTPSHQVTQMGQEVILRCVPISNHLYFYWYRQILGQKVEFLVSFYNNEISEKSEIFDDQFSVERPDGSNFTLKIRSTKLEDSAMYFCASRPYPGQGENSYEQYFGPGTRLTVT.

In this sample, this clonotype turned up many times. The chain couples TRBV6-1 to TRBJ2-1; D remains ambiguous. The V gene lost 7 bases and the J gene lost 1 base, with 5 bases spanning the gap. The CDR3 covers 12 residues. CDR1 is MNHNS, CDR2 SASEGT, per germline. The CDR3 region is CASIPSYNEQFF. In DNA form, the CDR3 reads TGTGCCAGCATTCCGTCCTACAATGAGCAGTTCTTC.

On this clonotype: A much more abundant neighbour one base away suggests this may be a read error. The chain combines TRBV28 with TRBJ2-7; possibly TRBD2 for D (7 bases). The CDR3 has 14 amino acids. The germline CDR1 and CDR2 sequences are MDHEN and SYDVKM. In DNA, the CDR3 is TGTGCCAGGAGTTTGGGGGGGGCTACAGGCGAGCAGTACTTC. It translates to CARSLGGATGEQYF.

This chain links TRBV12-3 or TRBV12-4 with TRBJ2-7; D is undetermined. CDR3 length: 15 amino acids. The CDR3 sequence: CASSLAARLNYEQYF. As DNA, the CDR3 is TGTGCTAGTAGTTTAGCTGCAAGGCTTAACTACGAGCAGTACTTC.

The CDR3 is CANSQDKSGRALETQYF. The CDR3 DNA is TGCGCTAACAGCCAAGATAAGAGCGGGAGGGCCCTTGAGACCCAGTACTTC. This rearrangement joins TRBV4-1 to TRBJ2-5, with 10 bases aligning to TRBD2. CDR3 length equals 17 residues. Germline loops: CDR1 MGHRA, CDR2 YSYEKL.

With respect to this clonotype: This may be a read error: a much more frequent sequence differs by one nucleotide. The chain links TRBV12-3 or TRBV12-4 to TRBJ2-1; no clear D gene. The CDR3 is made up of 11 amino acids. V shed 2 bases and J shed 12 bases, with 8 bases lying between them. The CDR3 DNA reads as TGTGCCAGCAGTTTAATGGTTGGGCAGTTCTTC. Protein: CASSLMVGQFF.

The rearrangement links TRBV18 to TRBJ2-5; a weak D match, TRBD1 (5 bases). The CDR3 runs 16 residues. V lost 1 base to trimming and J lost 4 bases, with 16 bases between them. Germline V gene sequence: CDR1 KGHSH, CDR2 LQKENI. CDR3 protein: CASSPRKGQPGETQYF. CDR3 nucleotides: TGTGCCAGCTCACCACGTAAAGGACAACCGGGAGAGACCCAGTACTTC.